The clone carrying this T cell receptor (beta chain) occurred many times. Antigen: not known. Germline V gene sequence: CDR1 DFQATT, CDR2 SNEGSKA (reference sequence). V shed 5 bases and J shed 1 base, with 17 bases lying between them. The CDR3 loop spans 15 amino acids. Graves' hyperthyroidism was deemed stable given no ophthalmopathy progression within 18 months. The diagnoses drew upon clinical symptoms, serum thyroxine and TRAb, thyroid ultrasound and orbital computed tomography. This specimen comes from a study of T cells in Graves' hyperthyroidism and ophthalmopathy. Study observations and caveats: In blood, most of the thyroid clonotypes expanded above 0.001 were also present.

TCR beta CDR3 regions were amplified from RNA. In the first-round RT-PCR of the TCR CDR3, the HTBI primer set was used. TCRdb recomputed calls from the multiplex PCR reads with MiXCR, one row per CDR3 protein. In the table there are around 200,000 distinct CDR3 sequences, around 18% of which are singletons. This clonotype was obtained from a man in his forties with Graves' hyperthyroidism. Sequencing was done on a sample of blood. The chain combines TRBV20-1 with TRBJ2-5, with D possibly TRBD2 on 5 matching bases. The CDR3 bases are TGCAGTGCTCCTCTCGGACTCGGGTCCCAAGAGACCCAGTACTTC. As protein: CSAPLGLGSQETQYF.